This TCR beta chain was obtained from a study of blood T cells in healthy people across ages. In germline, CDR1 is DFQATT, CDR2 SNEGSKA (reference sequence). V dropped 1 base and J dropped 2 bases, with 12 bases sitting between them. The CDR3 is made up of 15 amino acids. Then a second PCR, running about 6 to 12 cycles, was carried out with a sample-barcoded 5' primer and a J-beta primer mix. Every cDNA molecule carried a tag from a template-switch adaptor bearing 12 random nucleotides. TCRdb fed the 5' RACE reads into MiXCR, producing one record per CDR3 protein. The data contain roughly 1,500,000 distinct CDR3 sequences, about 31% of them singletons. The sample providers were healthy Caucasian people from Russia, aged roughly 6 to 95.

The chain combines TRBV20-1 with TRBJ1-5; D not certain. The source is a woman aged 25 to 39 in good health. Sequencing input: blood. CDR3 DNA sequence: TGCAGTGCTAGAGGGCTCCAGAGAGGCAATCAGCCCCAGCATTTT. This translates into CSARGLQRGNQPQHF.